This T cell receptor beta chain was observed in a study of regulatory T cells in long-lasting Graves disease. This CDR3 is 15 amino acids long. V was shortened by 1 base and J by 11 bases, with 20 bases between the two germline ends. Germline lookup yields CDR1 SNHLY and CDR2 FYNNEI. Time point defined: newly diagnosed GD, antithyroid drugs for less than 3 months. TCR sequences were obtained from RNA taken from PBMCs. HTBI primers from iRepertoire and Arm-PCR of CDR3 regions yielded the TCR beta libraries. Each CDR3 protein is one row after TCRdb ran MiXCR on the multiplex PCR reads. This table has 550,000 to 700,000 distinct CDR3 sequences, 16% appearing once. Many counts were recorded for this clonotype. A further study also used this sample, focusing on T cells in Graves' hyperthyroidism and ophthalmopathy. Per that paper: It was uncontrolled infection, other autoimmune disease, pregnancy or lactation that excluded patients. TCR CDR3 regions were first amplified by RT-PCR with HTBI primers. Ophthalmopathy was distinguished from stable hyperthyroidism by 13 V-J signatures.

The chain carries TRBV2 and TRBJ1-1, with D hard to call. The origin of this receptor is a man aged 18 to 29 with Graves disease. Sequenced here: peripheral blood mononuclear cells (PBMCs), sampled at new diagnosis, from a patient treated with antithyroid drugs. In DNA, the CDR3 is TGTGCCAGCAGTGAAGGGTATCGTGACCAAACAAGGGCTTTCTTT. It translates to CASSEGYRDQTRAFF. The whole variable domain, filled in from reference TRBV2 and TRBJ1-1, reads EPEVTQTPSHQVTQMGQEVILRCVPISNHLYFYWYRQILGQKVEFLVSFYNNEISEKSEIFDDQFSVERPDGSNFTLKIRSTKLEDSAMYFCASSEGYRDQTRAFFGQGTRLTVV.